Listed below are T cell receptor beta chains from one sample, sequenced in a study of vaccination and CD4 T cells after COVID-19. One entry per CDR3 protein results from TCRdb running MiXCR on the PCR reads. This sample has 5,500 to 8,000 distinct CDR3 sequences; about three quarters occur once, and the top ten carry 15%. Antigen specificity for these receptors is unknown. The sequencing input was CD4+ T cells from blood, cultured in vitro. The source is a human donor who had recovered from COVID-19. Both conserved end residues are part of each CDR3. The order of the fields is D gene, J gene, V gene, clone size, CDR3 DNA, CDR3 protein. D genes are given only for firm matches. Only some rows state a clone size, as once, few, many or a class for expanded clones.

NA	TRBJ2-7	TRBV20-1	NA	TGCAGTGCTAGGGCGACTGCAGCGGAGAGCTCCTACGAGCAGTACTTC	CSARATAAESSYEQYF
NA	TRBJ1-5	TRBV19	large	TGTGCCAGTAAAGAAGGGGTTAAGGGGAGCAATCAGCCCCAGCATTTT	CASKEGVKGSNQPQHF
NA	TRBJ2-7	TRBV30	NA	TGTGCCTGGAGTCGCGCCCTCTACGAGCAGTACTTC	CAWSRALYEQYF
TRBD1	TRBJ1-5	TRBV7-8	NA	TGTGCCAGCAGTCCCGGACAGGGTAATCAGCCCCAGCATTTT	CASSPGQGNQPQHF
TRBD2	TRBJ2-1	TRBV24-1	NA	TGTGCCACCAGTGATTTAGCGAGCGGGAGAGGGCATGAGCAGTTCTTC	CATSDLASGRGHEQFF
TRBD2	TRBJ2-3	TRBV7-2	NA	TGTGCCAGCAGCTCCGGACTAGCGGGAGGGAACACGCAGTATTTT	CASSSGLAGGNTQYF
TRBD1	TRBJ1-2	TRBV20-1	once	TGCGGAGTCCTGACACAGGGGGCCCGGGGCTACACCTTC	CGVLTQGARGYTF
NA	TRBJ1-1	TRBV7-9	NA	TGTGCCAGCAGCTTTGGGGGGGCTTGGGACACTGAAGCTTTCTTT	CASSFGGAWDTEAFF
NA	TRBJ2-1	TRBV27	once	TGTGCCAGCAGTTTCTTTAGCAGGGTGAACACTGAGCAGTTCTTC	CASSFFSRVNTEQFF
TRBD2	TRBJ2-7	TRBV20-1	large	TGCAGTGCTAGTCTGGGCGGGAGGGCCAACTACGAGCAGTACTTC	CSASLGGRANYEQYF
NA	TRBJ1-1	TRBV11-3	NA	TGTGCCAGCAGCATCGAGGAGAGCACTGAAGCTTTCTTT	CASSIEESTEAFF
NA	TRBJ1-1	TRBV7-6	NA	TGTGCCAGCAGCTTAGGGGGTGGAAACACTGAAGCTTTCTTT	CASSLGGGNTEAFF
TRBD1	TRBJ1-5	TRBV24-1	NA	TGTGCCACAAGACAGGGGGAAGGTCAGCCCCAGCATTTT	CATRQGEGQPQHF
NA	TRBJ1-2	TRBV2	NA	TGTGCCAGCAGTCTTGACCCGGCAAATGGCTACACCTTC	CASSLDPANGYTF
NA	TRBJ2-5	TRBV7-9	NA	TGTGCCAGCAGCCCACAGCCGGAGGGGGAGACCCAGTACTTC	CASSPQPEGETQYF
NA	TRBJ2-7	TRBV7-2	few	TGTGCCAGCAGCTTTACCCCAACTAGCCCGGTTTGGGAGCAGTACTTC	CASSFTPTSPVWEQYF
NA	TRBJ1-2	TRBV27	once	TGTGCCTCCTCGCGGGCGGGCCTCGGGGGCTACACCTTC	CASSRAGLGGYTF
NA	TRBJ1-1	TRBV7-2	NA	TGTGCCAGCAGCCCCCTTGCCGGGAGCACTGAAGCTTTCTTT	CASSPLAGSTEAFF
TRBD1	TRBJ2-7	TRBV27	NA	TGTGCCAGCAGTTCTCCGGGCAGGGGGTTAGCCGAGCAGTACTTC	CASSSPGRGLAEQYF
NA	TRBJ2-5	TRBV7-9	NA	TGTGCCAGCAGCTTAATAGGGGTTGGGGAGACCCAGTACTTC	CASSLIGVGETQYF
NA	TRBJ1-1	TRBV6-2/TRBV6-3	NA	TGTGCCAGCAGTTACGGGGGGCGAGCTTTCTTT	CASSYGGRAFF
NA	TRBJ1-2	TRBV7-9	NA	TGTGCCAGCAGCTTAGCGGCTACGGGCTACACCTTC	CASSLAATGYTF